This T cell receptor (beta chain) comes out of a study of cytomegalovirus exposure and HLA in healthy donors. Whole-study findings and limits: The authors reported that TCR beta sequences could predict HLA-A and HLA-B alleles. These predictions were accurate for most subjects in the first cohort. In vitro data verified three CMV-associated chains as specific for CMV antigens. An ancestry cluster, one associated with Asian ancestry, reportedly showed fewer N-insertions than the approximately 650-donor mean in a later analysis. Rare TCR sequences predominated, though certain public TCRs were found in many donors.

With 60 Vbeta and 13 Jbeta primers, the PCR was carried out. Clones were read by immunoSEQ multiplex PCR, and TCRdb kept only the in-frame ones, dropping some. Of 100,000 to 150,000 clones detected, 74% appear once; the ten largest clones hold around 4.2%. Comments on this clone: What it binds is unknown.

V gave up 0 bases and J gave up 7 bases, with 7 bases separating them. Looked up from germline, CDR1 is SQVTM and CDR2 is ANQGSEA. The CDR3 contains 11 residues. The chain carries TRBV29-1 and TRBJ2-7; tentative D call: TRBD2 (5 bases). This receptor was identified in a woman between 50 and 59 years old in good health and CMV-seropositive. The source material was PBMCs. The CDR3 sequence: CSVEEREEQYF. In nucleotides, the CDR3 is TGCAGCGTTGAAGAAAGGGAGGAGCAGTACTTC.